The 21 T cell receptor delta chains below come from one sample, sequenced in a study of DNA immune sequencing with unique molecular identifiers. Primers for all 8 TRDV and 4 TRDJ genes amplified genomic DNA in 32-plex. In approximately 3 barcoding PCR cycles, molecules received a 12-nucleotide UMI, then adapter PCR followed. TCRdb repeated clone calling on the multiplex PCR reads with CATT. The sample records around 5,200 delta-chain clones, under 13% being singletons. The material sequenced was gamma-delta T cells enriched from blood buffy coat, or unenriched PBMCs (not recorded which). The receptor set was obtained from a human donor in good health.

This clone has only a few counts. A far larger clone is off by one base, so a read error is likely. The same CDR3 can be traced to other DNA sequences in this sample. The V gene is TRDV2, the J gene TRDJ1; 11 bases agree with TRDD3. The CDR3 loop spans 17 amino acids. Germline CDR1 and CDR2: GEAIGNYY and EKD. V lost 3 bases to trimming and J lost 2 bases; unmatched junction nucleotides: 10. The CDR3 nucleotides read TGTGCCTGTGACTCGCTGATGGGGGATACGGATACCGATAAACTCATCTTT. Amino acid sequence: CACDSLMGDTDTDKLIF.

By frequency in the sample, this clone is large. Different DNA sequences within this sample yield the same CDR3. This CDR3 is CACDTLTGGPYTDKLIF. The CDR3 DNA reads TGTGCCTGTGACACCCTTACTGGGGGACCCTACACCGATAAACTCATCTTT. The gene calls are TRDV2 and TRDJ1, with 9 bases aligning to TRDD3. The length of the CDR3 is 17 residues. Germline CDR1 and CDR2: GEAIGNYY and EKD. The trim removed 0 bases at V and 0 bases at J, leaving 7 bases unmatched.

This clone was counted between two and nine times. TCRdb has a much larger clone's protein, which differs at residue 12 from the translation of this DNA, likely because of a read error; what is shown is the protein translated from the DNA. The genes are TRDV2 and TRDJ1; D is ambiguous. This CDR3 is 17 amino acids long. The germline V and J ends were trimmed by 0 bases and 4 bases, with 20 bases remaining between them. Per germline, CDR1 GEAIGNYY and CDR2 EKD. The CDR3 DNA reads TGTGCCTGTGACACCGTGCTTAGAGGGAATGCTGTCGATAAACTCATCTTT. It encodes CACDTVLRGNAVDKLIF.

This clone was detected once. The likely explanation is a read error, given a far larger clone one base away. V gene TRDV1 combines with J gene TRDJ1, with 8 bases aligning to TRDD2. Since TCRdb gives no J gene, matching the DNA to germline was used here to assign it. CDR1 TSWWSYY and CDR2 QGS come from the germline V gene. The CDR3 loop spans 23 amino acids. CDR3 DNA sequence: TGTGCTCTTGGGGACCTACCAAGGACTTCCTACGTCCGGGGGGGGACGTACACCCATAAACTCATCTTT. It is translated as CALGDLPRTSYVRGGTYTHKLIF.

This clone came up a few times. The TCRdb record carries a much larger clone's protein, which differs from this DNA's translation at residue 5; a read error is the likely cause, and the protein listed here is the DNA translation. The rearrangement links TRDV2 to TRDJ1, with TRDD3 matching 13 bases. This CDR3 comprises 20 residues. Per germline, CDR1 GEAIGNYY and CDR2 EKD. Unmatched junction bases numbered 14, after V lost 2 bases and J lost 0 bases. CDR3 loop: CACDIVATGGYGGYTDKLIF. The CDR3 DNA is TGTGCCTGTGACATCGTCGCTACTGGGGGATACGGAGGGTACACCGATAAACTCATCTTT.

Details on this clone: TCRdb's protein, taken from a much larger clone, differs from this DNA's translation at residue 7, likely owing to a read error; the protein displayed comes from the DNA. V is TRDV2 and J is TRDJ3; 8 nucleotides align to TRDD3. The length of the CDR3 is 20 residues. From germline, CDR1 is GEAIGNYY and CDR2 EKD. Unmatched junction bases numbered 13, after V lost 4 bases and J lost 0 bases. The CDR3 nucleotides read TGTGCCTGTGAACCGTACCGGGGGATAATAGGCTCCTGGGACACCCGACAGATGTTTTTC. It translates to CACEPYRGIIGSWDTRQMFF.

Concerning this clone itself: TCRdb records a much larger clone's protein for this DNA, with a difference at residue 11 that likely arises from a read error; the protein given is the translation of the DNA. The chain carries TRDV2 and TRDJ1; 9 nucleotides align to TRDD3. This CDR3 is built from 17 residues. V lost 2 bases and J lost 1; bases outside the gene matches: 10. Germline loops: CDR1 GEAIGNYY, CDR2 EKD. The CDR3 DNA is TGTGCCTGTGACAAACTGGGGGACCCCCCCTGCACCGATAAACTCATCTTT. Translation gives CACDKLGDPPCTDKLIF.

A note on this clone: The amino acid sequence in TCRdb belongs to a much larger clone and departs from this DNA's translation at residue 8, likely a sequencing read error; the sequence shown is translated from the DNA. The chain joins TRDV2 to TRDJ1; TRDD3 matches at 10 bases. CDR3 size: 16 residues. With 3 bases clipped from V and 3 bases from J, the junction kept 9 bases outside the gene matches. Looked up from germline, CDR1 is GEAIGNYY and CDR2 is EKD. The CDR3 loop reads CACDPIGGYRADKLIF. CDR3 nucleotides: TGTGCCTGTGACCCTATTGGGGGATACAGAGCCGATAAACTCATCTTT.

As concerns this clone: This probably arose from a read error, given a far larger clone one base away. Other DNA sequences within the sample encode an identical CDR3. CDR3 bases: TGTGCATGTGACACCGTGCGGGGATACGGTAACACCGATAAACTCATCTTT. It specifies CACDTVRGYGNTDKLIF. The chain couples TRDV2 to TRDJ1; 9 positions agree with TRDD3. Germline CDR1 reads GEAIGNYY; CDR2 reads EKD. The CDR3 loop spans 17 amino acids.

This clone was picked up a small number of times. The TCRdb protein, from a much larger clone, departs from this DNA's translation at residue 12, likely by read error; the protein shown derives from the DNA. The chain combines TRDV2 with TRDJ3; 7 nucleotides align to TRDD3. From germline, CDR1 is GEAIGNYY and CDR2 EKD. CDR3 length equals 18 residues. The chain's CDR3 is CACDTLLGSSWGTRQMFF. CDR3 DNA: TGTGCCTGTGACACTCTACTGGGGAGCTCCTGGGGCACCCGACAGATGTTTTTC.

This clone was counted between two and nine times. TCRdb's entry gives the protein of a much larger clone, which mismatches this DNA's translation at residue 12, likely from a read error; the protein reported here is translated from the DNA. This chain links TRDV2 with TRDJ3; D is undetermined. V lost 0 bases and J 3 bases, leaving 20 bases between the germline ends. CDR3 length equals 20 residues. CDR1 GEAIGNYY and CDR2 EKD come from the germline V gene. CDR3 nucleotide sequence: TGTGCCTGTGACACCGTACTGACCTTAGGGAGCTACTGGGACACCCGACAGATGTTTTTC. Amino acid sequence: CACDTVLTLGSYWDTRQMFF.

A word on this clone: The amino acid sequence in TCRdb belongs to a much larger clone and departs from this DNA's translation at residue 9, likely a sequencing read error; the sequence shown is translated from the DNA. The rearrangement uses TRDV2 and TRDJ1; TRDD3 matches 9 bases. The CDR3 runs 18 residues. The germline V gene has CDR1 GEAIGNYY and CDR2 EKD. Unmatched junction bases numbered 14, after V lost 3 bases and J lost 1 base. Written as DNA, the CDR3 is TGTGCCTGTGACCTTCTGGGGGATTCGCTTCTTACCACCGATAAACTCATCTTT. This sequence encodes CACDLLGDSLLTTDKLIF.

V gene TRDV1 combines with J gene TRDJ1; 11 nucleotides agree with TRDD3. Because TCRdb records no J gene, it was assigned here through a match of the DNA to germline. V gave up 6 bases and J gave up 6 bases; unmatched junction bases: 15. Germline CDR1 is TSWWSYY and CDR2 is QGS. This CDR3 region has 17 residues. DNA for the CDR3: TGTGCTCTTGGTTACGTACGGGGGAACTGGGGGATAAATAAACTCATCTTT. Translation: CALGYVRGNWGINKLIF.

This clone has only a few counts. The protein given by TCRdb reflects a much larger clone and differs at residue 14 from this DNA's translation, likely from a read error; the protein shown is the DNA's translation. The rearrangement uses TRDV3 and TRDJ2; 12 bases fit TRDD3. The DNA end lines up better with TRDJ1; the J call may be wrong. The CDR3 covers 17 residues. From germline, CDR1 is TVYSNPD and CDR2 GDNSRS (reference sequence). CDR3: CATLRRTGGYHTDTLIF. The DNA of the CDR3 is TGTGCCACTCTACGGCGTACTGGGGGATACCACACCGATACACTCATCTTT.

This clone is deemed large (0.1 to 1%). Other DNA sequences within the sample encode an identical CDR3. The chain couples TRDV2 to TRDJ1; 8 bases align to TRDD3. Germline CDR1 is GEAIGNYY and CDR2 is EKD. The CDR3 totals 15 residues. Unmatched junction bases numbered 6, after V lost 2 bases and J lost 2 bases. CDR3 sequence: CACDILGDRTDKLIF. The CDR3 region has the DNA TGTGCCTGTGACATTCTGGGGGACCGAACCGATAAACTCATCTTT.

The CDR3 DNA follows: TGTGCTCTTGGGGAACTTACCCTTCCTCATGGTGGGGGTCGAGAAAAATACACCGATAAACTCATCTTT. Its protein product is CALGELTLPHGGGREKYTDKLIF. V is TRDV1 and J is TRDJ1, with D possibly matching TRDD2 (7 bases). The V end was cut by 0 bases, the J end by 0 bases, with 32 bases between. Germline V gene sequence: CDR1 TSWWSYY, CDR2 QGS. The CDR3 is 23 residues long.

This clone appeared a few times. TCRdb has a much larger clone's protein, which differs at residue 4 from the translation of this DNA, likely because of a read error; what is shown is the protein translated from the DNA. The chain has TRDV2 and TRDJ1; TRDD3 aligns across 9 bases. The germline V gene encodes CDR1 GEAIGNYY and CDR2 EKD. J was trimmed by 0 bases and V by 4 bases; bases with no gene match: 8. The CDR3 totals 16 residues. For the CDR3, the DNA is TGTGCCTGTGAAACCCTTACTGGGGGAGACACCGATAAACTCATCTTT. Translated: CACETLTGGDTDKLIF.

There are a few counts of this clone. This chain uses TRAV14/DV4 with TRDJ1, with 9 positions matching TRDD3. The CDR3 runs 17 residues. V trimming: 6 bases; J trimming: 0 bases; junction bases outside the gene matches: 11. Germline CDR1 reads TSDPSYG; CDR2 reads QGSYDQQN (reference sequence). CDR3 protein: CAMRCGGILEHTDKLIF. The CDR3 DNA follows: TGTGCAATGAGGTGTGGGGGGATACTCGAGCACACCGATAAACTCATCTTT.

This clone has more than one count but fewer than ten. TCRdb's listed protein matches a much larger clone and diverges from this DNA's translation at residue 11, likely through a read error; the protein shown comes from the DNA. V and J are TRDV2 and TRDJ1; D may be TRDD3 (6 bases). The CDR3 extends over 20 amino acids. Per germline, CDR1 GEAIGNYY and CDR2 EKD. The germline V and J ends were trimmed by 4 bases and 0 bases, with 29 bases remaining between them. DNA of the CDR3: TGTGCCTGTGATAACCTTGGTACGGGGGGACACCGTACTTACACCGATAAACTCATCTTT. Protein product: CACDNLGTGGHRTYTDKLIF.

With regard to this clone: The amino acid sequence in TCRdb belongs to a much larger clone and departs from this DNA's translation at residue 3, likely a sequencing read error; the sequence shown is translated from the DNA. CDR3 bases: TGTGCCTTTGACACCGGTAGCTGGGGGAGCTCCTGGGACACCCGACAGATGTTTTTC. As protein: CAFDTGSWGSSWDTRQMFF. V usage is TRDV2 and J usage is TRDJ3, with TRDD3 identical over 8 bases. Germline lookup yields CDR1 GEAIGNYY and CDR2 EKD. This CDR3 comprises 19 residues.

As to this clone: A far more abundant clone sits one base away, making this likely a read error. V gene TRDV1 combines with J gene TRDJ1; 8 nucleotides match TRDD2. The J gene, left out of TCRdb, was set here by checking the DNA against germline. This CDR3 spans 23 amino acids. V gave up 3 bases and J gave up 3 bases; unmatched junction bases: 30. The germline gives CDR1 TSWWSYY, CDR2 QGS. The CDR3 DNA reads TGTGCTCTTGGGGACCTACCAAGGACTTCCTACGTCCGGGGGGGGACGTACTCCGATAAACTCATCTTT. It translates to CALGDLPRTSYVRGGTYSDKLIF.